A single T cell receptor beta chain is shown here with its context. What it binds is unknown. This record belongs to a study of identical twins. Study-wide results and limits: Twins showed weaker excess sharing in their beta out-of-frame sequences. Beta clonotypes that were abundant in cord blood contained fewer insertions, a pattern absent from memory repertoires.

TCRdb reanalysed the 5' RACE reads using MiXCR and keeps one entry per CDR3 protein. The data hold 600,000 to 800,000 distinct CDR3 sequences, with about 20% observed a single time. A further study also used this sample, focusing on T cells expressing NK-cell markers. In that study: In several experiments, sorting was confined to alpha-beta TCR T cells through use of an anti-gamma-delta TCR antibody. Among CD8+ T cells from six donors, dominant NKG2C+ clonotypes accounted for roughly 1.0-7.0%.

The sample consisted of PBMCs. The receptor was isolated from a young woman in good health.

CDR3 region: CASSDGEPNYGYTF. Here the CDR3 DNA reads TGCGCCAGCAGTGATGGAGAACCTAACTATGGCTACACCTTC. The chain carries TRBV5-1 and TRBJ1-2; D uncertain. The CDR3 has 14 amino acids. The V end lost 5 bases, the J end lost 0 bases, and 11 bases lay between the germline ends. Germline loops: CDR1 SGHRS, CDR2 YFSETQ.